A selection of T cell receptor beta chains follows, all from one sample in a study of cytomegalovirus exposure and HLA in healthy donors. Using immunoSEQ multiplex PCR, the repertoire was profiled, and TCRdb retains in-frame clones only, with some absent. In the table there are some 170,000 clones, roughly 72% of which are singletons. Input material: PBMCs. These TCRs come from a woman between 35 and 50 years old in good health and CMV-seronegative. CDR3s include the opening cysteine and the closing phenylalanine or tryptophan. D genes are given only for firm matches. Clone size is not always given. Where it is, it says once, few, many or a class for expanded clones.

v_call	j_call	clone_size	d_call	cdr3_nt	cdr3_aa
TRBV28	TRBJ1-1	.	.	TGTGCCAGCAGTTTATCCGGGGGACGGTTAAACACTGAAGCTTTCTTT	CASSLSGGRLNTEAFF
TRBV7-2	TRBJ2-7	.	TRBD1	TGTGCCAGCAGCTTAGTGGGACAGGGGGGGGAGCAGTACTTC	CASSLVGQGGEQYF
TRBV27	TRBJ2-7	.	TRBD2	TGTGCCGCAATTTCTCTCGGCGGGAGGGGTCCCGAGCAGTACTTC	CAAISLGGRGPEQYF
TRBV7-9	TRBJ2-2	.	TRBD2	TGTGCCAGCAGCCCGATAGGGGGACTAGCGGGGAACACCGGGGAGCTGTTTTTT	CASSPIGGLAGNTGELFF
TRBV27	TRBJ2-1	few	TRBD1	TGTGCCAGCAGTTCCCGGCGCCTGGGACAGGCCAATGAGCAGTTCTTC	CASSSRRLGQANEQFF
TRBV4-2	TRBJ2-2	.	TRBD2	TGTGCCAGCAGCCAAGAGACTAGCGGCGTTAACACCGGGGAGCTGTTTTTT	CASSQETSGVNTGELFF
TRBV5-1	TRBJ2-3	.	.	TGCGCCAGCAGCTTGGCCGGAGATACGCAGTATTTT	CASSLAGDTQYF
TRBV6-1	TRBJ2-3	.	.	TGTGCCAGCAGTGAAGGGCACAGCGGGACAGATACGCAGTATTTT	CASSEGHSGTDTQYF
TRBV9	TRBJ1-2	.	.	TGTGCCAGCAGTTTCCTGAGGGCCTTACATGACTACACCTTC	CASSFLRALHDYTF
TRBV19	TRBJ2-7	.	TRBD2	TGTGCCAGTAGGCCTCAGGGAGCGGGAGTTTCCTACGAGCAGTACTTC	CASRPQGAGVSYEQYF
TRBV29-1	TRBJ2-3	.	.	TGCAGCCACCGGAGGGGACCAGATACGCAGTATTTT	CSHRRGPDTQYF
TRBV28	TRBJ1-5	.	TRBD1	TGTGCCAGCAGTTTAACAGGGGGCGTAAATCAGCCCCAGCATTTT	CASSLTGGVNQPQHF
TRBV5-4	TRBJ2-1	.	.	TGTGCCAGCAGCACGGGGGGCGGGAGATCCTACAATGAGCAGTTCTTC	CASSTGGGRSYNEQFF
TRBV29-1	TRBJ1-2	once	.	TGCAGCACCCGGGAGGGCAGCTCTAACTATGGCTACACCTTC	CSTREGSSNYGYTF
TRBV28	TRBJ2-5	.	TRBD1	TGTGCCAGCAGTCATGACAGGGGGCAGGAGACCCAGTACTTC	CASSHDRGQETQYF
TRBV7-2	TRBJ1-1	.	.	TGTGCCAGCAGCCCAAGCCAGGGTTGGGGCACTGAAGCTTTCTTT	CASSPSQGWGTEAFF
TRBV27	TRBJ1-1	.	.	TGTGCCAGCAGTCTGACAGATCCAAAACGGGCTTTCTTT	CASSLTDPKRAFF
TRBV27	TRBJ2-7	.	.	TGTGCCAGCAGTTTATGGGGCTCGAAAGCAGGGGAGCAGCAGTACTTC	CASSLWGSKAGEQQYF
TRBV10-3	TRBJ1-3	.	TRBD1	TGTGCCATCAGACCGACACAGGGGGCCGGTGGAAACACCATATATTTT	CAIRPTQGAGGNTIYF
TRBV5-6	TRBJ2-7	.	.	TGTGCCAGCAGCCGCCGCACCTCGGCGGGCGAGCAGTACTTC	CASSRRTSAGEQYF
TRBV11-2	TRBJ1-1	once	.	TGTGCCAGCAGCCGGGGACAGAACACTGAAGCTTTCTTT	CASSRGQNTEAFF
TRBV6-6	TRBJ1-1	.	.	TGTGCCAGCAGTTACGCTAGAGCAGCGAACACTGAAGCTTTCTTT	CASSYARAANTEAFF
TRBV28	TRBJ1-5	.	TRBD1	TGTGCCAGCAGTCTCGTTCAGGGGGCGCATGGCAATCAGCCCCAGCATTTT	CASSLVQGAHGNQPQHF
TRBV7-2	TRBJ1-2	.	.	TGTGCCAGCAGCTCCCGAGGGGGGGCGCAATATGGCTACACCTTC	CASSSRGGAQYGYTF
TRBV27	TRBJ1-5	.	.	TGTGCCAGCAGTTTCGCGGGGGATCAGCCCCAGCATTTT	CASSFAGDQPQHF
TRBV6-1	TRBJ2-7	.	.	TGTGCCAGCAGCACCACTAGCAATTACGAGCAGTACTTC	CASSTTSNYEQYF
TRBV5-6	TRBJ2-7	few	TRBD1	TGTGCCAGCAGCCCTGACAGGGCGAGGGAAAACTACGAGCAGTACTTC	CASSPDRARENYEQYF
TRBV19	TRBJ1-2	.	.	TGTGCCAGTAGTGTGTCCAGGGGAGATAACTATGGCTACACCTTC	CASSVSRGDNYGYTF
TRBV13	TRBJ2-5	few	TRBD1	TGTGCCAGCAGCCCTCAGGGGGCTATAGAGACCCAGTACTTC	CASSPQGAIETQYF
TRBV6-5	TRBJ1-2	.	TRBD1	TGTGCCAGCAGCCGGGGACAGGGAAATGGCTACACCTTC	CASSRGQGNGYTF
TRBV7-9	TRBJ2-1	once	TRBD2	TGTGCCAGCAACGCGGGCGTGCTAGCGGCGACCTACAATGAGCAGTTCTTC	CASNAGVLAATYNEQFF